Presented here are 18 T cell receptor beta chains from one specimen sequenced in a study of cytomegalovirus exposure and HLA in healthy donors. 13 Jbeta primers and 60 Vbeta primers were used for the PCR. Profiling relied on immunoSEQ multiplex PCR, and the TCRdb table lists in-frame clones only, not all of them. The sample yields around 180,000 clones, about 80% seen once. The sample comprised PBMCs. These receptors were obtained from a young woman in good health and CMV-seropositive.

The chain uses TRBV7-9 and TRBJ2-7, with TRBD1 identical over 7 bases. The V segment lost 5 bases and the J segment 2 bases; nucleotides outside the gene matches: 6. This CDR3 is 14 amino acids long. Looked up from germline, CDR1 is SEHNR and CDR2 is FQNEAQ (reference sequence). The CDR3 DNA is TGTGCCAGCAGCCCTCCGGGACAGACCTACGAGCAGTACTTC. This sequence encodes CASSPPGQTYEQYF.

The rearrangement uses TRBV28 and TRBJ2-5, with 15 bases fitting TRBD2. The trim removed 0 bases at V and 5 bases at J, leaving 7 bases unmatched. The germline V gene has CDR1 MDHEN and CDR2 SYDVKM. The CDR3 sequence is 18 residues long. CDR3 residues: CASSLWGGTSGRRETQYF. CDR3 in DNA: TGTGCCAGCAGTTTATGGGGCGGGACTAGCGGGAGGAGGGAGACCCAGTACTTC.

The chain combines TRBV5-5 with TRBJ2-1; 11 nucleotides match TRBD2. The V gene end was trimmed by 1 base and the J gene end by 9 bases; junction bases not matched to a gene: 9. The CDR3 spans 16 residues. Germline V gene sequence: CDR1 SGHKS, CDR2 YYEKEE (reference sequence). The CDR3 loop is CASSLRLAGGPREQFF. The CDR3 coding sequence is TGTGCCAGCAGCTTGAGGTTAGCGGGAGGGCCGCGTGAGCAGTTCTTC.

The gene calls are TRBV7-3 and TRBJ2-3; 10 bases map to TRBD2. This CDR3 is 17 amino acids long. The J segment lost 1 base and the V segment lost 1 base, leaving 5 bases of the junction unmatched. Looked up from germline, CDR1 is SGHTA and CDR2 is FQGTGA. The CDR3 nucleotides are TGTGCCAGCAGCTTAATGGCTAGCGGGAGCGGCACAGATACGCAGTATTTT. Its protein is CASSLMASGSGTDTQYF.

CDR3: CASSESGGEETQYF. The CDR3 nucleotides read TGCGCCAGCAGTGAGTCGGGGGGGGAAGAGACCCAGTACTTC. The chain employs TRBV10-1 and TRBJ2-5, with 7 bases fitting TRBD2. This CDR3 has 14 amino acids. Germline-derived CDR1 and CDR2 are WNHNN and SYGVQD (reference sequence). Trimming cost V 0 bases and J 3 bases; bases outside gene matches: 1.

The chain joins TRBV9 to TRBJ2-7; maybe TRBD2 (6 bases). Trimming took 2 bases from V and 6 from J, leaving 6 bases between them. The CDR3 loop spans 11 amino acids. The germline V gene has CDR1 SGDLS and CDR2 YYNGEE. The CDR3 is CASSVGGEQYF. Written as DNA, the CDR3 is TGTGCCAGCAGCGTGGGGGGCGAGCAGTACTTC.

The chain employs TRBV7-9 and TRBJ1-2; no clear D. V dropped 7 bases and J dropped 8 bases, with 14 bases sitting between them. This CDR3 comprises 12 residues. CDR1 and CDR2 (germline): SEHNR, FQNEAQ (reference sequence). The CDR3 is CASTPSVEGYTF. The DNA for the CDR3 is TGTGCCAGCACCCCCTCAGTGGAGGGCTACACCTTC.

As for this clone: At one end the junction does not follow the germline gene, possibly because of a read error. The rearrangement joins TRBV7-9 to TRBJ2-1, with 7 nucleotides matching TRBD2. Germline CDR1 SEHNR, CDR2 FQNEAQ (reference sequence). The CDR3 loop spans 18 amino acids. CDR3: CASSLAVFGFSSYNEQFF. The CDR3, as DNA: TGTGCCAGCAGCCTAGCGGTCTTCGGGTTTAGCTCCTACAATGAGCAGTTCTTC.

The chain's CDR3 is CSVEDLASGSGPYYNEQFF. The CDR3 bases are TGCAGCGTTGAAGATCTGGCTAGCGGGAGTGGCCCCTACTACAATGAGCAGTTCTTC. The V call is TRBV29-1, the J call TRBJ2-1; TRBD2 matches 10 bases. The CDR3 covers 19 residues. CDR1 and CDR2 from the germline V gene are SQVTM and ANQGSEA. With 0 bases clipped from V and 3 bases from J, the junction kept 14 bases outside the gene matches.

The genes are TRBV9 and TRBJ2-7; D might be TRBD2 (5 bases). Germline lookup yields CDR1 SGDLS and CDR2 YYNGEE. V was trimmed by 3 bases and J by 2 bases, leaving 15 bases between them. The CDR3 spans 15 residues. The DNA for the CDR3 is TGTGCCAGCAGCGCCCGGACTTCCGCTACCTACGAGCAGTACTTC. Amino acid sequence: CASSARTSATYEQYF.

This clone was counted only a few times. J is TRBJ1-5 and V is TRBV28, with TRBD1 matching over 8 bases. In germline, CDR1 is MDHEN, CDR2 SYDVKM. The V and J ends lost 6 bases and 4 bases, in that order; junction bases with no gene match: 14. The CDR3 length is 17 residues. This CDR3 is CASRSGGGVPSNQPQHF. The CDR3 DNA reads as TGTGCCAGCAGATCAGGGGGCGGAGTTCCCTCGAATCAGCCCCAGCATTTT.

This clone appeared a single time. This chain connects TRBV5-1 to TRBJ1-1, with D tentatively TRBD1 (6 bases). CDR1 and CDR2 from the germline V gene are SGHRS and YFSETQ. With 6 bases removed from V and 4 bases from J, the gap between germline ends came to 16 bases. This CDR3 spans 14 amino acids. Here the CDR3 DNA reads TGCGCCAGCACCCAGGTACAGGGCGGCACTGAAGCTTTCTTT. As protein: CASTQVQGGTEAFF.

The rearrangement links TRBV5-6 to TRBJ2-7, with no clear D. V lost 0 bases, J lost 4 bases, and 5 bases lay in between. Germline-derived CDR1 and CDR2 are SGHDT and YYEEEE. The length of the CDR3 is 12 residues. The CDR3 DNA is TGTGCCAGCAGCTTGGGGCGGTACGAGCAGTACTTC. Its protein product is CASSLGRYEQYF.

V is TRBV9 and J is TRBJ1-2; 7 bases are a match to TRBD1. The CDR3 has 18 residues. Germline V gene data show CDR1 as SGDLS and CDR2 as YYNGEE. Unmatched junction bases numbered 17, after V lost 4 bases and J lost 2 bases. CDR3 DNA: TGTGCCAGCAGCAGCCAAAACAGGGGCGTGGGGACCAACTATGGCTACACCTTC. Translating gives CASSSQNRGVGTNYGYTF.

This clone was seen only a few times. CDR3 in amino acids: CAWSAGGGNEKLFF. The CDR3 coding sequence is TGTGCCTGGAGTGCGGGGGGGGGTAATGAAAAACTGTTTTTT. The chain couples TRBV30 to TRBJ1-4, with D maybe TRBD1 (5 bases). The CDR3 has 14 amino acids. Germline-derived CDR1 and CDR2 are GTSNPN and SVGIG (reference sequence). The V gene lost 1 base and the J gene lost 4 bases, with 10 bases spanning the gap.

This clone was seen only once. The chain uses TRBV21-1 and TRBJ2-7; whether TRBD1, the table's D call, matches the DNA was not checked. TRBV21-1 is flagged as a pseudogene. The CDR3 has 17 residues. CDR3: CASSPRGVTGHYYEQYF. CDR3 DNA sequence: TGTGCCAGCAGCCCCCGAGGGGTGACAGGCCATTACTACGAGCAGTACTTC.

The genes are TRBV29-1 and TRBJ2-5, with a tentative D call TRBD2 (5 bases). Deletions cut 3 bases from V and 4 bases from J, with 12 bases between. CDR3 length: 13 residues. Germline assignment: CDR1 SQVTM and CDR2 ANQGSEA. For the CDR3, the DNA is TGCAGCGTTGATCGTCGGGGTCCAGAGACCCAGTACTTC. Protein product: CSVDRRGPETQYF.

This chain joins TRBV2 and TRBJ1-2, with D unclear. This CDR3 contains 14 residues. Between the trimmed V and J ends, which lost 1 base and 8 bases, there was a span of 14 bases. Germline lookup yields CDR1 SNHLY and CDR2 FYNNEI. The CDR3 DNA reads TGTGCCAGCAGTGAAGATCTCCCCGGGATAGGCTACACCTTC. Its protein is CASSEDLPGIGYTF.